Presented here are 26 T cell receptor beta chains from one specimen sequenced in a study of tumour-infiltrating T cells in Burkitt lymphoma (dated by TCRdb to about 2020). Libraries were constructed by the immunoSEQ multiplex PCR assay. The table comes from immuneACCESS by way of TCRdb, which keeps in-frame sequences with V and J called. Part of the clones is missing from these tables; in studies checked, under half for an unresolved V gene and the rest for unknown reasons. The sample includes thousands of clones, with roughly a sixth observed a single time. The ten largest account for roughly an eighth of the sample. The sequenced material came from tumor tissue. The receptors derive from a human donor with diffuse large B-cell lymphoma.

The V gene is TRBV20-1, the J gene TRBJ2-7; D remains unclear. The V gene lost 5 bases and the J gene lost 5 bases, with 7 bases spanning the gap. The CDR3 extends over 10 amino acids. Germline-derived CDR1 and CDR2 are DFQATT and SNEGSKA (reference sequence). CDR3 in DNA: TGCAGTGCTGGGAAAAACGAGCAGTACTTC. Its protein is CSAGKNEQYF.

This clone was counted a few times. The genes are TRBV7-9 and TRBJ2-2, with 9 nucleotides matching TRBD1. Germline CDR1 is SEHNR and CDR2 is FQNEAQ (reference sequence). The V gene end was trimmed by 10 bases and the J gene end by 4 bases; junction bases not matched to a gene: 16. CDR3 length equals 17 residues. The CDR3 DNA is TGTGCCATCCTTCAGCCCCGGGACAGGGTGTCCACCGGGGAGCTGTTTTTT. It specifies CAILQPRDRVSTGELFF.

The J gene is TRBJ2-6, the V gene TRBV6-1, with 9 bases identical to TRBD1. V trimming: 1 base; J trimming: 0 bases; junction bases outside the gene matches: 4. Germline CDR1 and CDR2: MNHNS and SASEGT. The CDR3 sequence is 18 residues long. CDR3 in DNA: TGTGCCAGCAGTGAAGTTTGGACAGGGGTCTCTGGGGCCAACGTCCTGACTTTC. Its protein product is CASSEVWTGVSGANVLTF.

J is TRBJ2-5 and V is TRBV7-6, with D unclear. Germline lookup yields CDR1 SGHVS and CDR2 FNYEAQ. V was trimmed by 0 bases and J by 1 base, leaving 6 bases between them. The CDR3 runs to 14 residues. CDR3 DNA sequence: TGTGCCAGCAGCTTAGCAGGTAGCCAAGAGACCCAGTACTTC. This gives the protein CASSLAGSQETQYF.

The chain recombines TRBV30 with TRBJ2-1, with TRBD2 matching over 8 bases. The V and J ends lost 3 bases and 7 bases, in that order; junction bases with no gene match: 8. The CDR3 is 14 residues long. CDR1 GTSNPN and CDR2 SVGIG come from the germline V gene (reference sequence). In DNA, the CDR3 is TGTGCCTGGAGGTCCGGGACTAGTCAGAATGAGCAGTTCTTC. Translating gives CAWRSGTSQNEQFF. The full variable domain, completed using reference TRBV30 and TRBJ2-1, is SQTIHQWPATLVQPVGSPLSLECTVEGTSNPNLYWYRQAAGRGLQLLFYSVGIGQISSEVPQNLSASRPQDRQFILSSKKLLLSDSGFYLCAWRSGTSQNEQFFGPGTRLTVL.

Relative to its sample, this clone is medium-sized. The sample has other DNA sequences that encode this CDR3 too. V and J are TRBV28 and TRBJ2-7; no reliable D call. The germline V and J ends were trimmed by 5 bases and 2 bases, with 16 bases remaining between them. Germline values: CDR1 MDHEN, CDR2 SYDVKM. CDR3 size: 15 residues. The CDR3 loop reads CASSPNREDPYEQYF. Here the CDR3 DNA reads TGTGCCAGCAGTCCCAACCGTGAGGACCCCTACGAGCAGTACTTC.

The rearrangement uses TRBV28 and TRBJ2-5; D is ambiguous. The germline gives CDR1 MDHEN, CDR2 SYDVKM. V was trimmed by 2 bases and J by 5 bases, leaving 12 bases between them. The CDR3 is 14 amino acids. The CDR3 DNA is TGTGCCAGCAGTTTAGGCCAGGCTACTGAGACCCAGTACTTC. Its translation is CASSLGQATETQYF.

The rearrangement uses TRBV6-5 and TRBJ2-1, with D unresolved. The V and J ends lost 4 bases and 1 base respectively, with 11 bases between them. CDR1 MNHEY and CDR2 SVGAGI come from the germline V gene. The CDR3 extends over 15 amino acids. This CDR3 is CASSSSTPSYNEQFF. The CDR3 DNA follows: TGTGCCAGCAGTTCCTCGACTCCTTCCTACAATGAGCAGTTCTTC.

V is TRBV11-2 and J is TRBJ2-7; D unresolved. This CDR3 is built from 15 residues. Per germline, CDR1 SGHAT and CDR2 FQNNGV. Trimming removed 0 bases from V and 3 bases from J, with 12 bases in between. DNA for the CDR3: TGTGCCAGCAGCTTAGACCGACTGGTCTTCTACGAGCAGTACTTC. Its protein is CASSLDRLVFYEQYF.

In its sample, this clone was seen a few times. The chain uses TRBV7-6 and TRBJ2-3; 7 bases map to TRBD1. CDR1 and CDR2 from the germline V gene are SGHVS and FNYEAQ. The junction had 10 bases not matched to a gene; V was cut back by 8 bases and J by 2 bases. The CDR3 is made up of 15 amino acids. The CDR3 nucleotides are TGTGCCAGCGCCAAACAGAGGGGGCTCACAGATACGCAGTATTTT. It encodes CASAKQRGLTDTQYF.

The chain recombines TRBV18 with TRBJ1-1; no reliable D call. Between the trimmed V and J ends, which lost 0 bases and 1 base, there was a span of 3 bases. CDR1 is KGHSH, CDR2 LQKENI, per germline. This CDR3 has 13 residues. DNA for the CDR3: TGTGCCAGCTCACCACCCACGAACACTGAAGCTTTCTTT. This encodes CASSPPTNTEAFF.

This clone was detected only a few times. CDR3 nucleotide sequence: TGTGCCAGCAGCTTAGAAAGGGACTCCTACGAGCAGTACTTC. Its protein is CASSLERDSYEQYF. This chain uses TRBV7-6 with TRBJ2-7; D uncertain. The germline V gene encodes CDR1 SGHVS and CDR2 FNYEAQ. The CDR3 has 14 residues. Deletions cut 1 base from V and 0 bases from J, with 7 bases between.

This rearrangement joins TRBV27 to TRBJ2-3; the match to TRBD2 covers 7 bases. V shed 2 bases, J shed 4 bases, and the junction held 9 bases outside the gene matches. This CDR3 comprises 16 residues. Germline assignment: CDR1 MNHEY and CDR2 SMNVEV (reference sequence). Here the CDR3 DNA reads TGTGCCAGCAGTTTAGGGAGGGACTGGCGGGCAGATACGCAGTATTTT. Encoded protein: CASSLGRDWRADTQYF.

This clone turned up a few times. The chain uses TRBV10-3 and TRBJ1-1; 8 bases line up with TRBD1. CDR3 length: 12 amino acids. The junction had 6 bases not matched to a gene; V was cut back by 11 bases and J by 4 bases. Per germline, CDR1 ENHRY and CDR2 SYGVKD. In DNA, the CDR3 is TGTGCCGCACAGGGGGAGGGCACTGAAGCTTTCTTT. Encoded protein: CAAQGEGTEAFF.

The chain links TRBV7-6 to TRBJ2-1; D is perhaps TRBD2 (7 bases). Trimming removed 2 bases from V and 4 bases from J, with 18 bases in between. The germline V gene encodes CDR1 SGHVS and CDR2 FNYEAQ. The CDR3 contains 17 residues. CDR3 protein: CASSLIGGPEVYNEQFF. For the CDR3, the DNA is TGTGCCAGCAGCTTAATCGGGGGGCCAGAGGTATACAATGAGCAGTTCTTC.

The chain carries TRBV15 and TRBJ2-5; D possibly corresponds to TRBD2 (5 bases). Germline V lookup: CDR1 LNHNV, CDR2 YYDKDF (reference sequence). V was shortened by 1 base and J by 2 bases, with 11 bases between the two germline ends. The CDR3 sequence is 15 residues long. CDR3 sequence: CATSRVAGAQETQYF. Here the CDR3 DNA reads TGTGCCACCAGCAGAGTGGCGGGTGCTCAAGAGACCCAGTACTTC.

This clone was detected only a few times. V usage is TRBV4-1 and J usage is TRBJ2-2; 7 bases map to TRBD2. Trimming at V came to 1 base and at J to 6 bases, leaving 2 bases not matched to a gene. The CDR3 is 14 residues long. The germline V gene has CDR1 MGHRA and CDR2 YSYEKL. CDR3 sequence reads: CASSQGLAPGELFF. The CDR3 DNA is TGCGCCAGCAGCCAAGGACTAGCCCCCGGGGAGCTGTTTTTT.

The rearrangement links TRBV28 to TRBJ2-1; D might be TRBD1 or TRBD2, each matching 5 bases. This CDR3 is 16 amino acids long. Trimming took off 8 bases at V and 0 bases at J, with 17 bases between the two ends. Per germline, CDR1 MDHEN and CDR2 SYDVKM. The CDR3 spells CASHRGRASSYNEQFF. The CDR3 region has the DNA TGTGCCAGCCACCGGGGACGGGCGAGCTCCTACAATGAGCAGTTCTTC.

The V gene is TRBV4-1, the J gene TRBJ2-3; D is possibly TRBD1 or TRBD2 (5 bases each). This CDR3 is 18 amino acids long. V dropped 1 base and J dropped 2 bases, with 19 bases sitting between them. The germline V gene encodes CDR1 MGHRA and CDR2 YSYEKL. DNA for the CDR3: TGCGCCAGCAGCCAAGGGAGGTTCGGGACCCAATTCACAGATACGCAGTATTTT. Translation: CASSQGRFGTQFTDTQYF.

The rearrangement joins TRBV28 to TRBJ2-7; TRBD1 matches at 7 bases. The CDR3 spans 14 residues. Germline CDR1 reads MDHEN; CDR2 reads SYDVKM. V lost 3 bases and J lost 6; bases outside the gene matches: 8. The CDR3 nucleotides are TGTGCCAGCAGTTTGGGGCACAGGGGCCTCGAGCAGTACTTC. Translation gives CASSLGHRGLEQYF. The full variable domain, rest sourced from reference TRBV28 and TRBJ2-7, is DVKVTQSSRYLVKRTGEKVFLECVQDMDHENMFWYRQDPGLGLRLIYFSYDVKMKEKGDIPEGYSVSREKKERFSLILESASTNQTSMYLCASSLGHRGLEQYFGPGTRLTVT.

This clone came up a few times. The rearrangement uses TRBV30 and TRBJ1-5, with D maybe TRBD1 (5 bases). The CDR3 sequence is 13 residues long. V gave up 4 bases and J gave up 6 bases, with 13 bases separating them. CDR1 and CDR2 (germline): GTSNPN, SVGIG (reference sequence). The CDR3 loop is CAWTIGVGQPQHF. CDR3 in DNA: TGTGCCTGGACGATAGGGGTGGGTCAGCCCCAGCATTTT.

This clone was counted a few times. This rearrangement joins TRBV5-6 to TRBJ1-2, with D unclear. V lost 1 base and J lost 2, with 9 bases in between. Germline V gene lookup returns CDR1 SGHDT and CDR2 YYEEEE. The CDR3 sequence is 14 residues long. In nucleotides, the CDR3 is TGTGCCAGCAGCTTGTCTCCCGAAAACTATGGCTACACCTTC. This gives the protein CASSLSPENYGYTF.

The chain combines TRBV27 with TRBJ2-1; D is tentatively TRBD1 or TRBD2 (5 bases each). The CDR3 runs to 16 residues. Trimming stripped 6 bases from V and 3 bases from J, with 18 bases between. Germline V gives CDR1 MNHEY, CDR2 SMNVEV (reference sequence). CDR3 DNA sequence: TGTGCCAGCAGGAAATCGGGACCAAACGTCTACAATGAGCAGTTCTTC. Translated, it gives CASRKSGPNVYNEQFF.

This chain uses TRBV30 with TRBJ2-5, with D unclear. Between the trimmed V and J ends, which lost 2 bases and 4 bases, there was a span of 8 bases. Germline CDR1 reads GTSNPN; CDR2 reads SVGIG (reference sequence). The CDR3 spans 12 residues. Here the CDR3 reads CAWSPLGETQYF. As DNA, the CDR3 is TGTGCCTGGAGTCCACTGGGAGAGACCCAGTACTTC.

V gene TRBV30 combines with J gene TRBJ2-7, with TRBD1 matching 8 bases. V lost 4 bases, J lost 6 bases, and 8 bases stayed unmatched. In germline, CDR1 is GTSNPN, CDR2 SVGIG (reference sequence). The CDR3 is 13 amino acids. Written as DNA, the CDR3 is TGTGCCTGGACTAGCAGGGGGCCTCGCGAGCAGTACTTC. Protein sequence: CAWTSRGPREQYF.

There are a few counts of this clone. The V and J genes are TRBV11-2 and TRBJ2-1; 14 bases align to TRBD2. J was trimmed by 0 bases and V by 5 bases; bases with no gene match: 9. The CDR3 contains 19 residues. In germline, CDR1 is SGHAT, CDR2 FQNNGV. The CDR3 coding sequence is TGTGCCAGCAGCATCGGACTAGCGGGAGGCCGCAGCTCCTACAATGAGCAGTTCTTC. Amino acids: CASSIGLAGGRSSYNEQFF.